The text below deals with one T cell receptor beta chain. This clonotype came up once. It lacks a known antigen. No much larger clone is present one base from it, and per-base qualities are unavailable. A single read offers scant evidence. From the cysteine through the phenylalanine, the CDR3 covers 16 amino acids. CDR3 DNA only is kept here, 48 bases in frame from base 1. CDR1 and CDR2 are drawn from the germline V gene: SGHAT, FQNNGV. Clipping removes 5 bases from V and 0 bases from J, with 5 as the unmatched junction base count. The data are from a study of T cell repertoires in cytomegalovirus infection (dated by TCRdb to between 2017 and 2020). Looking at the study overall: The peptide stimulations were aimed at well-studied HLA-B-restricted epitopes as well as recently identified HLA-C-restricted CMV epitopes, whose presentation resists viral immunomodulation. Because public TCR beta signatures pointed to carriage of CMV infection together with the matching HLA type, the HLA type of each donor mattered for the analysis. Points the paper makes about the study in general: Carriers of CMV infection plus the relevant HLA type were discriminated by the cumulative frequency of public TCR beta family members in the study cohort and in an independent approximately 350-donor cohort. In the ex vivo response, HLA-C-restricted CMV-specific TCR beta clonotypes were dominant, and in two of eight donors the single most frequent clonotype came from this HLA-C-restricted group.

The treatment or condition label corresponds to: in vitro stimulation with specific CMV peptide epitopes to enrich CMV-specific T cells. Reads for this sample came from an Illumina HiSeq 1500. The raw public data were reprocessed by TCRdb itself: fastp quality trimming at Q25, MiXCR clonotype calling, in-frame beta chains only. When rows share a CDR3 protein, they turn into one entry using the most common DNA and genes. The sample table lists roughly 51,000 distinct CDR3 sequences, about a fifth of them with a count of one. The ten top clones hold roughly 29% of the sample. Recombination connected TRBV11-2 to TRBJ2-5; the junction holds 11 bases that match TRBD2. This receptor was identified in a human donor in good health (CMV status not recorded). Some clones in this sample may be carry-over from other donors' samples. Specimen: CD8+ T cells from cultured PBMCs, collected from culture after CMV antigen stimulation. The sequence in DNA is TGTGCCAGCAGCGCATGGACTAGCGGGTACCAAGAGACCCAGTACTTC. Its translation reads: CASSAWTSGYQETQYF.